Each of the 14 T cell receptor beta chains below was sequenced from the same sample in a study of T cells in Graves' hyperthyroidism and ophthalmopathy. The investigators amplified TCR beta CDR3 regions from RNA transcripts. HTBI primers were employed in a first-round RT-PCR of the TCR CDR3. Via MiXCR, TCRdb re-called the multiplex PCR reads, giving one row per CDR3 protein. The repertoire holds roughly 500,000 distinct CDR3 sequences, with about 20% as singletons. The sample was blood. These receptors all come from a woman aged 70 to 79 with Graves' ophthalmopathy.

V usage is TRBV27 and J usage is TRBJ1-1, with no clear D. The germline gives CDR1 MNHEY, CDR2 SMNVEV (reference sequence). Deletions cut 4 bases from V and 7 bases from J, with 7 bases between. The CDR3 consists of 11 residues. Here the CDR3 reads CASSSRYEAFF. The CDR3 DNA reads TGTGCCAGCAGTTCCCGTTATGAAGCTTTCTTT.

This clonotype was observed a handful of times. V and J are TRBV28 and TRBJ2-5; 9 bases are shared with TRBD1. The CDR3 has 14 amino acids. The germline V gene encodes CDR1 MDHEN and CDR2 SYDVKM. Trimming cost V 8 bases and J 4 bases; bases outside gene matches: 8. The CDR3 coding sequence is TGTGCCAGCGGGGACAGGGTGCTCGGAGAGACCCAGTACTTC. Translating it yields CASGDRVLGETQYF.

The chain carries TRBV19 and TRBJ1-5, with no clear D. Trimming shortened V by 1 base and J by 4 bases, and 17 bases separated the two germline ends. Germline V gene sequence: CDR1 LNHDA, CDR2 SQIVND (reference sequence). The CDR3 is 17 residues long. CDR3: CASSIAVAKRLNQPQHF. CDR3 nucleotides: TGTGCCAGTAGTATAGCGGTGGCAAAGAGGCTGAATCAGCCCCAGCATTTT.

The table lists this clonotype with many counts. The chain couples TRBV10-3 to TRBJ2-5; TRBD2 agrees at 8 bases. This CDR3 has 14 residues. Germline CDR1 ENHRY, CDR2 SYGVKD. Unmatched junction bases numbered 4, after V lost 3 bases and J lost 4 bases. The CDR3 DNA is TGTGCCATCAGTGATCGGCTAGCGGGAGAGACCCAGTACTTC. It translates to CAISDRLAGETQYF.

The rearrangement joins TRBV7-2 to TRBJ1-2, with TRBD1 matching 9 bases. J gave up 2 bases and V 7 bases, and 8 bases lay outside the gene matches. The CDR3 totals 15 residues. The germline gives CDR1 SGHTA, CDR2 FQGNSA. CDR3 residues: CASNGSGTGNYGYTF. The CDR3 bases are TGTGCCAGCAACGGATCCGGGACAGGGAACTATGGCTACACCTTC. Complete variable domain (other parts from reference TRBV7-2 and TRBJ1-2): GAGVSQSPSNKVTEKGKDVELRCDPISGHTALYWYRQSLGQGLEFLIYFQGNSAPDKSGLPSDRFSAERTGGSVSTLTIQRTQQEDSAVYLCASNGSGTGNYGYTFGSGTRLTVV.

The chain has TRBV28 and TRBJ2-2; the D gene could be TRBD1 or TRBD2 (6 bases each). The germline CDR1 and CDR2 sequences are MDHEN and SYDVKM. The V end was cut by 9 bases, the J end by 5 bases, with 19 bases between. The CDR3 is 15 amino acids. CDR3 DNA: TGTGCCAGTAAATCGACAGGACTATTGACCGGGGAGCTGTTTTTT. It encodes CASKSTGLLTGELFF.

This chain connects TRBV19 to TRBJ1-5; D perhaps matches TRBD1 (5 bases). V dropped 6 bases and J dropped 2 bases, with 11 bases sitting between them. The V gene's germline CDR1 is LNHDA and CDR2 SQIVND (reference sequence). CDR3 length: 14 amino acids. The CDR3 loop is CASRGGAGNQPQHF. The CDR3 bases are TGTGCCAGTAGAGGAGGGGCGGGCAATCAGCCCCAGCATTTT. The full variable domain, in which reference TRBV19 and TRBJ1-5 provide the parts outside the CDR3, is DGGITQSPKYLFRKEGQNVTLSCEQNLNHDAMYWYRQDPGQGLRLIYYSQIVNDFQKGDIAEGYSVSREKKESFPLTVTSAQKNPTAFYLCASRGGAGNQPQHFGDGTRLSIL.

This clonotype was found many times. This chain links TRBV5-1 with TRBJ2-2; D might be TRBD1 (5 bases). This CDR3 spans 13 amino acids. Germline V gene data show CDR1 as SGHRS and CDR2 as YFSETQ. V was cut by 6 bases and J by 3 bases, with 9 bases left in between. CDR3 bases: TGCGCCAGCAACCCAGGGTACACCGGGGAGCTGTTTTTT. Amino acids: CASNPGYTGELFF.

The chain has TRBV29-1 and TRBJ2-2; 10 nucleotides match TRBD2. The CDR3 has 14 residues. The V gene end was trimmed by 6 bases and the J gene end by 5 bases; junction bases not matched to a gene: 6. The germline gives CDR1 SQVTM, CDR2 ANQGSEA. CDR3 residues: CSVASGSYTGELFF. DNA of the CDR3: TGCAGCGTGGCTAGCGGGAGCTATACCGGGGAGCTGTTTTTT.

The J gene is TRBJ1-2, the V gene TRBV6-1; perhaps TRBD1 as D (6 bases). The V gene's germline CDR1 is MNHNS and CDR2 SASEGT. V was pared by 5 bases and J by 4 bases, with 11 bases between. The CDR3 is 13 residues long. The CDR3 is CASSYTGSYGYTF. CDR3 bases: TGTGCCAGCAGTTATACAGGGAGCTATGGCTACACCTTC.

J is TRBJ2-4 and V is TRBV7-9, with no clear D. CDR3 size: 15 residues. Germline assignment: CDR1 SEHNR and CDR2 FQNEAQ (reference sequence). Trimming stripped 1 base from V and 1 base from J, with 8 bases between. CDR3 sequence reads: CASSLGGFAKNIQYF. DNA of the CDR3: TGTGCCAGCAGCTTAGGAGGTTTCGCCAAAAACATTCAGTACTTC.

This clonotype has ten or more counts. The chain has TRBV2 and TRBJ2-1; 8 bases agree with TRBD2. With 10 bases clipped from V and 3 bases from J, the junction kept 11 bases outside the gene matches. The CDR3 is made up of 15 amino acids. Germline CDR1 SNHLY, CDR2 FYNNEI. The CDR3 protein is CANALAGPIYNEQFF. CDR3 bases: TGTGCCAACGCCTTAGCGGGACCGATCTACAATGAGCAGTTCTTC. Full variable domain (remainder filled in from reference TRBV2 and TRBJ2-1): EPEVTQTPSHQVTQMGQEVILRCVPISNHLYFYWYRQILGQKVEFLVSFYNNEISEKSEIFDDQFSVERPDGSNFTLKIRSTKLEDSAMYFCANALAGPIYNEQFFGPGTRLTVL.

The chain employs TRBV7-9 and TRBJ2-7; 7 bases fit TRBD1. Per the germline V gene, CDR1 is SEHNR and CDR2 is FQNEAQ (reference sequence). The trim removed 6 bases at V and 4 bases at J, leaving 9 bases unmatched. This CDR3 contains 14 residues. Here the CDR3 DNA reads TGTGCCAGCAGATCCCCGGGACAGAATTACGAGCAGTACTTC. It codes for CASRSPGQNYEQYF. Using reference TRBV7-9 and TRBJ2-7 for the parts outside the CDR3, the full variable domain is DTGVSQNPRHKITKRGQNVTFRCDPISEHNRLYWYRQTLGQGPEFLTYFQNEAQLEKSRLLSDRFSAERPKGSFSTLEIQRTEQGDSAMYLCASRSPGQNYEQYFGPGTRLTVT.

The chain uses TRBV20-1 and TRBJ2-3, with D tentatively TRBD2 (5 bases). Germline V CDR1 and CDR2: DFQATT, SNEGSKA (reference sequence). V gave up 1 base and J gave up 1 base, with 21 bases separating them. The CDR3 totals 18 residues. CDR3 protein: CSARVPPGLNARTDTQYF. The CDR3 nucleotides read TGCAGTGCTAGAGTGCCCCCCGGACTGAACGCTCGCACAGATACGCAGTATTTT.